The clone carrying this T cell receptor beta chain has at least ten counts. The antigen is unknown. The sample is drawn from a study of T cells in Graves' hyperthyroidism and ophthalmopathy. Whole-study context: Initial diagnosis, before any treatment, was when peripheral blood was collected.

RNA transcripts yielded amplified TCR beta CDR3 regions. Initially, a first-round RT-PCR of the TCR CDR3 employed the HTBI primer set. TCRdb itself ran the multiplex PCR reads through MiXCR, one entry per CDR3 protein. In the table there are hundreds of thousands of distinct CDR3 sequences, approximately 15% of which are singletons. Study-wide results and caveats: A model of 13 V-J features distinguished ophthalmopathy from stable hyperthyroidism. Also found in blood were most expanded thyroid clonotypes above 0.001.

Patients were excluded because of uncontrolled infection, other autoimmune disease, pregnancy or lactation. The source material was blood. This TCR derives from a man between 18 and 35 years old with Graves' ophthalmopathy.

The CDR3 region has the DNA TGTGCCAGCAGACAGGGGCTAGCGGGAGTCTACAATGAGCAGTTCTTC. It translates to CASRQGLAGVYNEQFF. The chain joins TRBV28 to TRBJ2-1; 10 positions agree with TRBD2. With V trimmed by 6 bases and J by 3 bases, 8 bases remained unmatched. The CDR3 runs to 16 residues. CDR1 is MDHEN, CDR2 SYDVKM, per germline.